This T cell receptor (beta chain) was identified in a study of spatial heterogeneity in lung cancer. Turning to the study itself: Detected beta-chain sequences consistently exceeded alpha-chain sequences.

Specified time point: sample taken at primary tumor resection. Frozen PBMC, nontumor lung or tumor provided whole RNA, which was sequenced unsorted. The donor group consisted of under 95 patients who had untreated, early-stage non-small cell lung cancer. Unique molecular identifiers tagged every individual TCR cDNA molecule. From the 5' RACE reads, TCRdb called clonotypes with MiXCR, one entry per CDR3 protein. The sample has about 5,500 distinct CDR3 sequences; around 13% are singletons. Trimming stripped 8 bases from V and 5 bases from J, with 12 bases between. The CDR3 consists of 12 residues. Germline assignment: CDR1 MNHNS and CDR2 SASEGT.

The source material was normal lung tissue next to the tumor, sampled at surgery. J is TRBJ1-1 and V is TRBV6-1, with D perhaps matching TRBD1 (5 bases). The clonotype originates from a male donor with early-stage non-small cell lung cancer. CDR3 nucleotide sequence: TGTGCCAGCGGCCGGGGGAGGACTGAAGCTTTCTTT. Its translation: CASGRGRTEAFF.